Shown below are 26 T cell receptor beta chains from a single sample sequenced in a study of T cell responses to AZD1222 COVID-19 vaccine. Here immunoSEQ multiplex PCR was the method, and the copy in TCRdb shows in-frame clones only, minus some. Of approximately 110,000 clones in the sample, roughly 88% were seen once. This specimen was peripheral blood, taken on day 0 of AZD1222 vaccination. The receptors originated from an adult in good health.

The chain's CDR3 is CASSYYLGLAGENTGELFF. The CDR3 DNA sequence: TGTGCCAGCAGTTACTACCTCGGACTAGCGGGCGAGAACACCGGGGAGCTGTTTTTT. The chain links TRBV28 to TRBJ2-2; 11 bases match TRBD2. With 4 bases clipped from V and 1 base from J, the junction kept 11 bases outside the gene matches. The CDR3 length is 19 residues. Germline CDR1 reads MDHEN; CDR2 reads SYDVKM.

The rearrangement uses TRBV11-2 and TRBJ2-1; weak D call: TRBD1 (6 bases). Trimming cost V 5 bases and J 0 bases, with 17 bases left between them. This CDR3 spans 17 amino acids. Per the germline V gene, CDR1 is SGHAT and CDR2 is FQNNGV. Here the CDR3 DNA reads TGTGCCAGCAGCACCATTAGGGGGATGAGCTCCTACAATGAGCAGTTCTTC. It yields the protein CASSTIRGMSSYNEQFF.

The chain employs TRBV4-1 and TRBJ2-3; 7 nucleotides line up with TRBD1. CDR3 length: 16 amino acids. CDR1 MGHRA and CDR2 YSYEKL come from the germline V gene. Losses at the gene ends were 1 base for V and 4 bases for J; bases not matched to a gene: 8. The CDR3 bases are TGCGCCAGCAGCCAAGTTACAGGGGATTGGGCAGATACGCAGTATTTT. Translated: CASSQVTGDWADTQYF.

The chain uses TRBV6-5 and TRBJ1-5; TRBD1 is a possible D gene (6 bases). This CDR3 contains 14 residues. Between the trimmed V and J ends, which lost 7 bases and 3 bases, there was a span of 13 bases. The germline V gene encodes CDR1 MNHEY and CDR2 SVGAGI. CDR3 loop: CASTTGWDNQPQHF. In DNA, the CDR3 is TGTGCCAGCACTACAGGGTGGGACAATCAGCCCCAGCATTTT.

V is TRBV7-9 and J is TRBJ2-1; D ambiguous. Trimming stripped 5 bases from V and 7 bases from J, with 24 bases between. Germline-derived CDR1 and CDR2 are SEHNR and FQNEAQ (reference sequence). The CDR3 runs to 17 residues. CDR3 region: CASSPAPGSRLGNEQFF. The CDR3 DNA is TGTGCCAGCAGCCCTGCTCCCGGGTCTCGACTCGGGAATGAGCAGTTCTTC.

V usage is TRBV7-8 and J usage is TRBJ1-2; unclear D gene. V gave up 1 base and J gave up 6 bases, with 6 bases separating them. Germline lookup yields CDR1 SGHVS and CDR2 FQNEAQ. The CDR3 sequence is 12 residues long. The CDR3 nucleotides are TGTGCCAGCAGCTTAGTTGGGGATGGCTACACCTTC. Translated: CASSLVGDGYTF.

This sequence joins TRBV6-5 and TRBJ2-3; the match to TRBD2 covers 7 bases. This CDR3 region has 13 residues. The V gene end was trimmed by 6 bases and the J gene end by 5 bases; junction bases not matched to a gene: 5. Germline CDR1 MNHEY, CDR2 SVGAGI. In DNA, the CDR3 is TGTGCCAGCAGGGGGGGGGTCGAAGATACGCAGTATTTT. Protein product: CASRGGVEDTQYF.

In its sample, this clone was seen once. The gene calls are TRBV7-3 and TRBJ2-2; 12 bases fit TRBD2. The J segment lost 0 bases and the V segment lost 5 bases, leaving 7 bases of the junction unmatched. CDR3 length: 18 amino acids. CDR1 is SGHTA and CDR2 is FQGTGA in the germline V gene. This CDR3 is CASSPRLAGAANTGELFF. In DNA form, the CDR3 reads TGTGCCAGCAGCCCACGACTAGCGGGGGCCGCGAACACCGGGGAGCTGTTTTTT.

The rearrangement links TRBV18 to TRBJ2-7; maybe TRBD1 (6 bases). Per the germline V gene, CDR1 is KGHSH and CDR2 is LQKENI. The CDR3 has 15 residues. Trimming took off 5 bases at V and 0 bases at J, with 14 bases between the two ends. CDR3 loop: CASSTTGQHSYEQYF. As DNA, the CDR3 is TGTGCCAGCTCAACGACAGGCCAACACTCCTACGAGCAGTACTTC.

The rearrangement joins TRBV27 to TRBJ1-5; tentative D call: TRBD1 (6 bases). The germline CDR1 and CDR2 sequences are MNHEY and SMNVEV (reference sequence). The CDR3 is made up of 18 amino acids. Trimming took off 4 bases at V and 1 base at J, with 20 bases between the two ends. The CDR3 bases are TGTGCCAGCAGTTCCCTGGGGGCAGGGGCCGGGAGCAATCAGCCCCAGCATTTT. Residues: CASSSLGAGAGSNQPQHF.

In this sample, this clone turned up a few times. V and J are TRBV3-1 (or the pseudogene TRBV3-2) and TRBJ2-7, with D perhaps TRBD1 or TRBD2 (5 bases each). The CDR3 loop spans 18 amino acids. Trimming cost V 3 bases and J 2 bases, with 23 bases left between them. Germline V gene data show CDR1 as LGHDT and CDR2 as YNNKEL (reference sequence). The CDR3 coding sequence is TGTGCCAGCAGCCATTTATCTGGTACCCGGGACGTAGCCTACGAGCAGTACTTC. The encoded protein is CASSHLSGTRDVAYEQYF.

This chain joins TRBV11-2 and TRBJ1-5, with a weak D call TRBD1 (5 bases). Germline lookup yields CDR1 SGHAT and CDR2 FQNNGV. V lost 1 base to trimming and J lost 12 bases, with 10 bases between them. This CDR3 region has 12 residues. The CDR3 here is CASSLGGGDQHF. CDR3 sequence (DNA): TGTGCCAGCAGCTTAGGGGGGGGAGACCAGCATTTT.

The V and J genes are TRBV18 and TRBJ2-7; maybe TRBD1 (5 bases). The CDR3 sequence is 16 residues long. V was clipped by 3 bases and J by 3 bases, with 18 bases between them. Germline CDR1 reads KGHSH; CDR2 reads LQKENI. For the CDR3, the DNA is TGTGCCAGCTCACCGATCGACCCAGGGAAGGGCTACGAGCAGTACTTC. Its protein is CASSPIDPGKGYEQYF.

The rearrangement uses TRBV11-3 and TRBJ2-1, with D hard to call. Trimming took off 0 bases at V and 7 bases at J, with 4 bases between the two ends. Germline CDR1 SGHNT, CDR2 YENEEA. This CDR3 region has 12 residues. Written as DNA, the CDR3 is TGTGCCAGCAGCTTAGACGGGAATGAGCAGTTCTTC. Amino acid sequence: CASSLDGNEQFF.

This clone was detected once. CDR3 sequence reads: CASSPSNTGELFF. As DNA, the CDR3 is TGTGCCAGCAGCCCCTCGAACACCGGGGAGCTGTTTTTT. The chain joins TRBV6-2 or TRBV6-3 to TRBJ2-2, with D hard to call. The germline gives CDR1 MNHEY, CDR2 SVGEGT. The CDR3 extends over 13 amino acids. V was pared by 6 bases and J by 0 bases, with 5 bases between.

The chain employs TRBV4-3 and TRBJ1-6, with D perhaps TRBD1 (6 bases). V was clipped by 0 bases and J by 7 bases, with 19 bases between them. CDR3 size: 18 residues. Germline V gives CDR1 LGHNA, CDR2 YSLEER. CDR3 bases: TGCGCCAGCAGCCAAGAATCGTCTAGGGGGGATCTAAATTCACCCCTCCACTTT. Protein: CASSQESSRGDLNSPLHF.

The chain has TRBV7-2 and TRBJ2-2; no clear D gene. CDR3 length: 13 amino acids. Trimming left V 1 base short and J 10 bases short, with 10 bases between. CDR1 SGHTA and CDR2 FQGNSA come from the germline V gene. The CDR3 loop is CASSLVWPKELFF. The CDR3 nucleotides read TGTGCCAGCAGCTTAGTCTGGCCGAAGGAGCTGTTTTTT.

V usage is TRBV28 and J usage is TRBJ2-5; 9 positions match TRBD2. CDR3 size: 15 residues. V was clipped by 3 bases and J by 3 bases; unmatched bases: 5. The germline gives CDR1 MDHEN, CDR2 SYDVKM. The CDR3 here is CASSFSGGSKETQYF. The CDR3 DNA sequence: TGTGCCAGCAGTTTTAGCGGGGGATCAAAAGAGACCCAGTACTTC.

The chain has TRBV19 and TRBJ2-2, with TRBD1 matching over 7 bases. The CDR3 covers 15 residues. V was clipped by 3 bases and J by 6 bases; unmatched bases: 7. Germline CDR1 reads LNHDA; CDR2 reads SQIVND (reference sequence). CDR3 bases: TGTGCCAGTAGTATTGCGGTGACAGGGTCCGGGGAGCTGTTTTTT. This sequence encodes CASSIAVTGSGELFF.

The chain has TRBV18 and TRBJ2-3; D is perhaps TRBD1 (6 bases). The CDR3 length is 15 residues. The V end lost 3 bases, the J end lost 4 bases, and 14 bases lay between the germline ends. Per germline, CDR1 KGHSH and CDR2 LQKENI. As DNA, the CDR3 is TGTGCCAGCTCACCGAGGGGGAGAAATGCAGATACGCAGTATTTT. This codes for CASSPRGRNADTQYF. Full variable domain (rest looked up from reference TRBV18 and TRBJ2-3): NAGVMQNPRHLVRRRGQEARLRCSPMKGHSHVYWYRQLPEEGLKFMVYLQKENIIDESGMPKERFSAEFPKEGPSILRIQQVVRGDSAAYFCASSPRGRNADTQYFGPGTRLTVL.

The chain has TRBV12-3 or TRBV12-4 and TRBJ2-7; no definite D call. The length of the CDR3 is 12 residues. Trimming pared 6 bases from V and 9 bases from J, leaving 15 bases between. The CDR3 DNA reads as TGTGCCAGCAGCGTACTGGGCTTTCGGCAGTACTTC. It codes for CASSVLGFRQYF.

This clone has just one count. J is TRBJ2-4 and V is TRBV6-5, with a tentative D call TRBD2 (5 bases). CDR3 length equals 15 residues. Germline V gene lookup returns CDR1 MNHEY and CDR2 SVGAGI. Trimming removed 8 bases from V and 0 bases from J, with 14 bases in between. Here the CDR3 DNA reads TGTGCCAGCGCATTGGAGAGGGTAGCCAAAAACATTCAGTACTTC. Translating gives CASALERVAKNIQYF.

The gene calls are TRBV3-1 (or the pseudogene TRBV3-2) and TRBJ1-5; tentative D call: TRBD1 (6 bases). The V gene's germline CDR1 is LGHDT and CDR2 YNNKEL (reference sequence). The CDR3 spans 15 residues. Deletions cut 0 bases from V and 7 bases from J, with 13 bases between. The CDR3 DNA follows: TGTGCCAGCAGCCAAGATCTGGCAGGGGCCCAGCCCCAGCATTTT. Translating gives CASSQDLAGAQPQHF.

V gene TRBV19 combines with J gene TRBJ2-5; a weak D match, TRBD2 (5 bases). This CDR3 comprises 13 residues. Trimming removed 4 bases at V and 9 bases at J, with 15 bases between. The germline CDR1 and CDR2 sequences are LNHDA and SQIVND (reference sequence). CDR3 nucleotide sequence: TGTGCCAGTAGTACGAATGTGGGGAGCGCCCAGTACTTC. Translated: CASSTNVGSAQYF.

The chain couples TRBV5-6 to TRBJ2-7; no definite D call. Trimming shortened V by 6 bases and J by 2 bases, and 15 bases separated the two germline ends. The CDR3 runs 14 residues. Germline assignment: CDR1 SGHDT and CDR2 YYEEEE. The CDR3 spells CASTTWILAYEQYF. CDR3 coding DNA: TGTGCCAGCACCACGTGGATCCTAGCCTACGAGCAGTACTTC.

The genes are TRBV27 and TRBJ2-5; 9 bases map to TRBD1. Trimming removed 3 bases from V and 1 base from J; junction bases left unmatched: 9. Germline CDR1 MNHEY, CDR2 SMNVEV (reference sequence). CDR3 size: 17 residues. CDR3 residues: CASSLVGATGGQETQYF. In DNA form, the CDR3 reads TGTGCCAGCAGTTTGGTGGGCGCGACAGGGGGCCAAGAGACCCAGTACTTC.